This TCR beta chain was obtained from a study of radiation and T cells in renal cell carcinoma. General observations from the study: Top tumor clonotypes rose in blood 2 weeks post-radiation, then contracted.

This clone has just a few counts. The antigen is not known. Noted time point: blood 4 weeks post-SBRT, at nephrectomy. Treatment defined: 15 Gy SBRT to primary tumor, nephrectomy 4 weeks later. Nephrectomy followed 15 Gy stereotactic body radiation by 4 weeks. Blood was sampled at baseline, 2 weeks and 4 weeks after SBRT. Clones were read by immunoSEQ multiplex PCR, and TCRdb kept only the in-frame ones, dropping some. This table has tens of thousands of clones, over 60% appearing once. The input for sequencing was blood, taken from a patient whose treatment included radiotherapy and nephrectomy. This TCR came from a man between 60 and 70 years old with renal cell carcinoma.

The CDR3 DNA follows: TGTGCCAGCAGCTTAGCTGTAGCGGGAGTTGTTGTGGGCACCGGGGAGCTGTTTTTT. It specifies CASSLAVAGVVVGTGELFF. The chain combines TRBV7-9 with TRBJ2-2, with TRBD2 matching 9 bases. Germline lookup yields CDR1 SEHNR and CDR2 FQNEAQ (reference sequence). Germline trimming cut 0 bases from V and 4 bases from J; bases unmatched to any gene: 12. The CDR3 sequence is 19 residues long. Full variable domain (remainder filled in from reference TRBV7-9 and TRBJ2-2): DTGVSQNPRHKITKRGQNVTFRCDPISEHNRLYWYRQTLGQGPEFLTYFQNEAQLEKSRLLSDRFSAERPKGSFSTLEIQRTEQGDSAMYLCASSLAVAGVVVGTGELFFGEGSRLTVL.